The rows below give T cell receptor beta chains drawn from one sample of a study of cytomegalovirus exposure and HLA in healthy donors. Sequencing was performed with immunoSEQ multiplex PCR; in TCRdb, only in-frame clones are kept and a portion is missing. This sample yields under 200,000 clones, of which approximately 84% are seen a single time; about 3.1% belongs to the top ten. The sample consisted of PBMCs. These TCRs come from a woman in her forties or fifties in good health and CMV-seropositive. The CDR3 runs from the conserved cysteine through the conserved F or W. Fields, in order: J gene, clone size, V gene, D gene, CDR3 protein, CDR3 DNA. D genes are given only for firm matches. Only part of the rows carry a size: once, few, many, or a class if the clone is expanded.

TRBJ2-7,few,TRBV7-3,TRBD2,CASSFSGRENEQYF,TGTGCCAGCAGCTTTAGCGGGAGGGAGAACGAGCAGTACTTC
TRBJ1-2,-,TRBV11-3,TRBD1,CASSPPGQSNYGYTF,TGTGCCAGCAGCCCCCCGGGACAGTCTAACTATGGCTACACCTTC
TRBJ1-4,-,TRBV5-1,TRBD1,CASSPGQGAEKLFF,TGCGCCAGCAGCCCCGGACAGGGGGCTGAAAAACTGTTTTTT
TRBJ1-5,-,TRBV27,-,CASSWTEHQPQHF,TGTGCCAGCAGTTGGACAGAGCATCAGCCCCAGCATTTT
TRBJ2-3,-,TRBV7-8,TRBD2,CASSLLGTSDKDTQYF,TGTGCCAGCAGCCTCCTTGGGACTAGCGATAAAGATACGCAGTATTTT
TRBJ2-1,-,TRBV7-9,-,CASSPGGLYNEQFF,TGTGCCAGCAGTCCCGGGGGGCTATACAATGAGCAGTTCTTC
TRBJ2-5,-,TRBV23-1,-,CANRGGGDETQYF,TGCGCCAATAGGGGGGGAGGGGATGAGACCCAGTACTTC
TRBJ1-6,few,TRBV30,-,CAWSITRGSPLHF,TGTGCCTGGAGTATTACCCGGGGATCACCCCTCCACTTT
TRBJ2-5,-,TRBV10-2,TRBD2,CASRAGGGETQYF,TGCGCCAGCAGGGCGGGGGGTGGAGAGACCCAGTACTTC
TRBJ1-2,-,TRBV28,-,CASSPTGSRDYTF,TGTGCCAGCAGTCCTACAGGGTCCAGGGACTACACCTTC
TRBJ1-2,once,TRBV18,TRBD1,CASSPQPGQGPDGYTF,TGTGCCAGCTCACCACAGCCGGGACAGGGGCCGGATGGCTACACCTTC
TRBJ1-6,-,TRBV5-6,-,CASSSGPSGNSPLHF,TGTGCCAGCAGCTCCGGACCTAGCGGGAATTCACCCCTCCACTTT